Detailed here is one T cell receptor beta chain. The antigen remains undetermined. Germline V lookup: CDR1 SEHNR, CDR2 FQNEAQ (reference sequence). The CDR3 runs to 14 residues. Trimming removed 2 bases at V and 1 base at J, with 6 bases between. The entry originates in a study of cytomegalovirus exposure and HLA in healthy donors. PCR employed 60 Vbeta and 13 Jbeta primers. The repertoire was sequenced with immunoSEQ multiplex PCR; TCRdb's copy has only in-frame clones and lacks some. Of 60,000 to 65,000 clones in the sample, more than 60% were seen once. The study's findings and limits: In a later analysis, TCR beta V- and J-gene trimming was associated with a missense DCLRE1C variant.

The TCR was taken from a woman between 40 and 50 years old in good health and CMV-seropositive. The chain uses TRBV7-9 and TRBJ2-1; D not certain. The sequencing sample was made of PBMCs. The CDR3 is CASSLSRSYNEQFF. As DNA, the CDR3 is TGTGCCAGCAGCTTAAGCCGATCCTACAATGAGCAGTTCTTC.